This TCR beta chain was recovered during a study of human T cells and chemical hapten exposure. Across the whole study: Upper inner arm skin measuring approximately 2 cm by approximately 2 cm received 2% DPC for sensitization. Study-wide findings and caveats: Clustering by CDR3 similarity yielded significantly more large clusters from expanded TCRs than controls.

This clonotype was recorded many times. Its antigen is undetermined. The time point here: patch test 3, about 24 weeks after DPC sensitization. Specified treatment: therapeutic diphenylcyclopropenone sensitization with weekly scalp DPC. V was trimmed by 5 bases and J by 3 bases, leaving 8 bases between them. The CDR3 length is 11 residues. Per the germline V gene, CDR1 is SQVTM and CDR2 is ANQGSEA. Each cDNA molecule in the library carried unique molecular identifiers. Each CDR3 protein gets one entry after TCRdb re-called the RACE reads with MiXCR. The sample yields roughly 100,000 distinct CDR3 sequences, approximately 36% seen once.

V usage is TRBV29-1 and J usage is TRBJ2-7; D remains unclear. Sequencing was performed on whole blood, taken in connection with sensitization to the hapten diphenylcyclopropenone (DPC). The TCR sequence derives from a man aged 40-50 years with alopecia areata. Some clones in this sample may be carry-over from other donors' samples. CDR3 loop: CSVLESYEQYF. CDR3 sequence (DNA): TGCAGCGTTCTCGAGAGCTACGAGCAGTACTTC.